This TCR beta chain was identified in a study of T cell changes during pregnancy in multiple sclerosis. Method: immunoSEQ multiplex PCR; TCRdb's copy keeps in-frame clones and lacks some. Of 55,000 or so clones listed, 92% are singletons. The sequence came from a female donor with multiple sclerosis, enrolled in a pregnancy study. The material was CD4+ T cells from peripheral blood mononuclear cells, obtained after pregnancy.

The CDR3 coding sequence is TGTGCCAGCAGTTCACTGAGCTCCTATAATTCACCCCTCCACTTT. Its translation is CASSSLSSYNSPLHF. The chain uses TRBV6-5 and TRBJ1-6; D remains unclear. Looked up from germline, CDR1 is MNHEY and CDR2 is SVGAGI. This CDR3 is 15 amino acids long. V gave up 4 bases and J gave up 0 bases, with 7 bases separating them.